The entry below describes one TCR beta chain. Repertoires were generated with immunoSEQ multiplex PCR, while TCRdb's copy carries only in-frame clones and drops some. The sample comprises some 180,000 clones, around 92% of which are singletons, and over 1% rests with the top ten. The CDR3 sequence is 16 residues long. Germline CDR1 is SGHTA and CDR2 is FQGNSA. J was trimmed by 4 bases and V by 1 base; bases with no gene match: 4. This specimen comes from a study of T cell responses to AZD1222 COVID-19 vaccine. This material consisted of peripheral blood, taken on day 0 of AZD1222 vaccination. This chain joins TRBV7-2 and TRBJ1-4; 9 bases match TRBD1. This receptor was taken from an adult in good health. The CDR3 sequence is CASSLEGTGINEKLFF. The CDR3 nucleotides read TGTGCCAGCAGCTTAGAGGGGACAGGGATTAATGAAAAACTGTTTTTT.